A single TCR beta chain is shown here with its context. Antigen unknown. The data derive from a study of blood T cells in healthy people across ages. General study findings and limits: Roughly linearly, TCR beta diversity per million T cells fell as age increased.

Then a second PCR, running about 7 to 11 cycles, was carried out with a sample-barcoded 5' primer and a J-beta primer mix. Each cDNA was tagged by a template-switch adaptor containing 12 random nucleotides. A single record per CDR3 protein comes from TCRdb applying MiXCR to the 5' RACE reads. The sample yields about 1,600,000 distinct CDR3 sequences, around two fifths seen once. The material sequenced was blood. The source of this sequence is a young woman in good health.

The DNA of the CDR3 is TGCGCCAGCAGCCCCCCCCAGCGACTGGTTACAGATACGCAGTATTTT. This codes for CASSPPQRLVTDTQYF. The J gene is TRBJ2-3, the V gene TRBV4-1; D gene uncertain. V lost 4 bases to trimming and J lost 3 bases, with 17 bases between them. Germline V gene data show CDR1 as MGHRA and CDR2 as YSYEKL. The CDR3 spans 16 residues.